This TCR beta chain was documented in a study of cytomegalovirus exposure and HLA in healthy donors. Findings of the study overall: Most of the CMV-associated TCR beta chains (in a later analysis) appeared to be HLA-restricted. It has been reported that TCR beta sequences accurately predicted the HLA-A and HLA-B alleles of most subjects.

PCR was performed using 60 Vbeta and 13 Jbeta primers. Sequenced by immunoSEQ multiplex PCR; TCRdb stores in-frame clones only, minus some. The sample lists roughly 130,000 clones; 80% were seen once. Of note for this clone: Antigen unknown. The junction differs from germline at one of its ends, possibly a read error.

Material: PBMCs. The source of this sequence is a woman aged 40-49 years in good health and CMV-seronegative.

CDR3 residues: CASNLGQQGGEAFF. The CDR3 DNA reads as TGTGCCAGCAACTTAGGGCAGCAAGGGGGTGAAGCTTTCTTT. The V call is TRBV7-2, the J call TRBJ1-1; D may be TRBD1 (6 bases). The germline V gene encodes CDR1 SGHTA and CDR2 FQGNSA. The CDR3 sequence is 14 residues long.